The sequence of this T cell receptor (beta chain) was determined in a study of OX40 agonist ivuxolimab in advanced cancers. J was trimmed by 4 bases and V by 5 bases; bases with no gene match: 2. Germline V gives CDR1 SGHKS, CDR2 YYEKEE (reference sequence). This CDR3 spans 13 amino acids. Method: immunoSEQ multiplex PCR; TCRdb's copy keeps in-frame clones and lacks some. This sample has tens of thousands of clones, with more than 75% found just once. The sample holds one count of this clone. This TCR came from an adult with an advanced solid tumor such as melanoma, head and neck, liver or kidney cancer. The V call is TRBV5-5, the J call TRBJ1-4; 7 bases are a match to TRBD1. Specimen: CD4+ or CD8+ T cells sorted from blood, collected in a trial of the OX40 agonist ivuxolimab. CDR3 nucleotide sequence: TGTGCCAGCAGGGGACAGCTTAATGAAAAACTGTTTTTT. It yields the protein CASRGQLNEKLFF.